This entry concerns a single TCR beta chain. Antigen: not known. The source of the sample is a study of cytomegalovirus exposure and HLA in healthy donors. About the research overall: Counted in an early data release were 75 million to 85 million unique TCRs from HLA-typed donors. The study, taken as a whole, reports: In a later analysis, TCR association rates varied by HLA locus: DRB1 most, HLA-C fewest. Later analysis found that TCR beta chains associated with HLA were more clonally expanded than other, equally common chains. Later analysis reportedly placed an Asian-associated ancestry cluster below the roughly 670-donor mean in N-insertions.

CDR3 length equals 21 residues. The PCR used 60 Vbeta and 13 Jbeta primers. Assay: immunoSEQ multiplex PCR; the TCRdb copy retains only in-frame clones and omits some. The repertoire includes 180,000 or so clones, 65% to 80% of them detected once, and roughly 2.5% sits in the top ten. The V call is TRBV21-1, the J call TRBJ1-6; TRBD1, the table's D call, was not compared with the DNA. TRBV21-1 is described as a pseudogene. The sequence was collected from a woman under 40 in good health and CMV-seropositive. The source material was PBMCs. The CDR3, as DNA: TGTGCCAGCAGCAAAAAGGGTGCAGGGCCCTCAGACACCGGGACAGGTTCACCCCTCCACTTT. This sequence encodes CASSKKGAGPSDTGTGSPLHF.